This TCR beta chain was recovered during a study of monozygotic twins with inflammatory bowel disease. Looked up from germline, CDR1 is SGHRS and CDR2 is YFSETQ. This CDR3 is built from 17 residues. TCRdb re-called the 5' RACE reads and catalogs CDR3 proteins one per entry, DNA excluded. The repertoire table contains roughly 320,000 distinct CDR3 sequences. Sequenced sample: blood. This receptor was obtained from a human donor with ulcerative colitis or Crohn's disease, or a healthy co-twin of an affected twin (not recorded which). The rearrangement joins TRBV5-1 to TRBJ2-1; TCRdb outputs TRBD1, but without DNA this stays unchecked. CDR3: CASSLALGPVGYNEQFF.